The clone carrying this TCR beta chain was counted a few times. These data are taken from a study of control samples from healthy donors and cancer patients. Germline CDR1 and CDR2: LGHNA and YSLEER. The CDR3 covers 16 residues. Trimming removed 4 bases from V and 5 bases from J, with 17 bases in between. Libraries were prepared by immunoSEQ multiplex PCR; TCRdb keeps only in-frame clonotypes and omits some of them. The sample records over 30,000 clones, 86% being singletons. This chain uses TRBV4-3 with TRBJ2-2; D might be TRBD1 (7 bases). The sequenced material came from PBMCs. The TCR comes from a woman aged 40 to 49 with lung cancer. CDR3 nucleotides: TGCGCCAGCAGCCGAGAGACAGGGCGGGGAACCGGGGAGCTGTTTTTT. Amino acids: CASSRETGRGTGELFF.